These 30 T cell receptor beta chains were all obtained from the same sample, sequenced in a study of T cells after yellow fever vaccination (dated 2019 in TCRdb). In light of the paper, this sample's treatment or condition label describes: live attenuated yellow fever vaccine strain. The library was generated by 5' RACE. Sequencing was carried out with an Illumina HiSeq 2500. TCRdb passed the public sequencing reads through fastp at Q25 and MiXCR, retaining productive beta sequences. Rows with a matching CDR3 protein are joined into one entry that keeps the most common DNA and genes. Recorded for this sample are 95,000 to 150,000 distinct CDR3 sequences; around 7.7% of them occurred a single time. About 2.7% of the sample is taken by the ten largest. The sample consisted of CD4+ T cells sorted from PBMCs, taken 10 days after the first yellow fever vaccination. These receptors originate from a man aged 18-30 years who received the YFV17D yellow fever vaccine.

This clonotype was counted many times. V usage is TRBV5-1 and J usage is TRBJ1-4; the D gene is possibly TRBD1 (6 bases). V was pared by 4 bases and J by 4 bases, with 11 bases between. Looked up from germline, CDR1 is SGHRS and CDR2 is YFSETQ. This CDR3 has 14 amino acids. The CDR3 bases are TGCGCCAGCAGCCCCGGACAGTATAATGAAAAACTGTTTTTT. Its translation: CASSPGQYNEKLFF.

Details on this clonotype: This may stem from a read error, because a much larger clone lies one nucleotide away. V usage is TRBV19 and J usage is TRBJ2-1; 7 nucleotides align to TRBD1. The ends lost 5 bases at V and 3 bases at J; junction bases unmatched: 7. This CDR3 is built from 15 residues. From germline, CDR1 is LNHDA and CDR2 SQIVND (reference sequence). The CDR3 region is CASSCGQVGYNEQFF. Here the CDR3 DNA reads TGTGCCAGTAGTTGCGGACAGGTCGGCTACAATGAGCAGTTCTTC.

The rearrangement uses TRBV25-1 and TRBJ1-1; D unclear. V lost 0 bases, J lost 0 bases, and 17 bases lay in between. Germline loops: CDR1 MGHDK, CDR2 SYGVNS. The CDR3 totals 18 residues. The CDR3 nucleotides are TGTGCCAGCAGTGAATATTCGTTCCCACAGCTCATGAACACTGAAGCTTTCTTT. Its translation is CASSEYSFPQLMNTEAFF. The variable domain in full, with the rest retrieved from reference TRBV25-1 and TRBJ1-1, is EADIYQTPRYLVIGTGKKITLECSQTMGHDKMYWYQQDPGMELHLIHYSYGVNSTEKGDLSSESTVSRIRTEHFPLTLESARPSHTSQYLCASSEYSFPQLMNTEAFFGQGTRLTVV.

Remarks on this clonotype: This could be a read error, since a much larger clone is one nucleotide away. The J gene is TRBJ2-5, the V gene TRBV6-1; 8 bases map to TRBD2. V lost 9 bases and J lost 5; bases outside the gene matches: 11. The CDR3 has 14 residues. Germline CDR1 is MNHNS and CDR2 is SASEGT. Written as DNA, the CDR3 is TGTGCCAGAAGGAAACGGGGGGGCCCTGAGACCCAGTACTTC. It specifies CARRKRGGPETQYF.

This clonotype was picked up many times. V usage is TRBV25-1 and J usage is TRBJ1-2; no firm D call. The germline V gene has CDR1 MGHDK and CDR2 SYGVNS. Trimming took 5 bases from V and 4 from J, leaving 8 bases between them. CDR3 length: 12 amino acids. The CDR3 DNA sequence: TGTGCCAGCAGTCCGGATACCTATGGCTACACCTTC. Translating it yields CASSPDTYGYTF.

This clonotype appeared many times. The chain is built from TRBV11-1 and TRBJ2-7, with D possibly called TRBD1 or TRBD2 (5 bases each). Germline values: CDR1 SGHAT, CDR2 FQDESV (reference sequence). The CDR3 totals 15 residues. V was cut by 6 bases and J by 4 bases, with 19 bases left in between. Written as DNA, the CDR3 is TGTGCCAGCAGTCCCTGGGACGGAGTTTTATACGAGCAGTACTTC. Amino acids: CASSPWDGVLYEQYF.

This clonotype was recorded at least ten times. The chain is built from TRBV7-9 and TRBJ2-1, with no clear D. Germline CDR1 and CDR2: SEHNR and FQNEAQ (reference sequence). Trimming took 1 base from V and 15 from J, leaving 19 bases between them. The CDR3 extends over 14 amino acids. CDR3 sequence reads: CASSLEGLPASPFF. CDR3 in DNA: TGTGCCAGCAGCTTAGAAGGCCTCCCCGCGAGCCCGTTCTTC.

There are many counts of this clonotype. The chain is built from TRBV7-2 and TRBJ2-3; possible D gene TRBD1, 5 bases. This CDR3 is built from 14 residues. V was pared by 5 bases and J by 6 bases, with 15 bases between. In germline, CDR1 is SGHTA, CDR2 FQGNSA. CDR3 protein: CASSTKGHPDTQYF. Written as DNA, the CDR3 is TGTGCCAGCAGCACCAAAGGACATCCGGATACGCAGTATTTT.

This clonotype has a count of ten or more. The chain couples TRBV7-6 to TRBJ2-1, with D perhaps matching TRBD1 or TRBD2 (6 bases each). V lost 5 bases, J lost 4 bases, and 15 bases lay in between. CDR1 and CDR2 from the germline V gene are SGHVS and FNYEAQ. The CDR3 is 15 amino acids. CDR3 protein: CASSAVGGLYNEQFF. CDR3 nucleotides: TGTGCCAGCAGCGCCGTGGGGGGCCTTTACAATGAGCAGTTCTTC.

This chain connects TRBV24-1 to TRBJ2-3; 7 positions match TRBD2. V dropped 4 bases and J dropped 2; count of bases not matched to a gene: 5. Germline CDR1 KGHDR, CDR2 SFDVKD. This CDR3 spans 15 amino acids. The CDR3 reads CATSDPGTNTDTQYF. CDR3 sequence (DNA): TGTGCCACCAGTGACCCCGGGACTAACACAGATACGCAGTATTTT.

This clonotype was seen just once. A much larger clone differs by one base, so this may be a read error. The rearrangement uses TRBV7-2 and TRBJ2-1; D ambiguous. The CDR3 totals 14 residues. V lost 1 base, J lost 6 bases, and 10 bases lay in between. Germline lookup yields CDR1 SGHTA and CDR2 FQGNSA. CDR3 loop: CASSLGFTSNEQFF. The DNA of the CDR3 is TGTGCCAGCAGCTTAGGCTTTACCTCCAATGAGCAGTTCTTC. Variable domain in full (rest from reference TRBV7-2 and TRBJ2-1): GAGVSQSPSNKVTEKGKDVELRCDPISGHTALYWYRQSLGQGLEFLIYFQGNSAPDKSGLPSDRFSAERTGGSVSTLTIQRTQQEDSAVYLCASSLGFTSNEQFFGPGTRLTVL.

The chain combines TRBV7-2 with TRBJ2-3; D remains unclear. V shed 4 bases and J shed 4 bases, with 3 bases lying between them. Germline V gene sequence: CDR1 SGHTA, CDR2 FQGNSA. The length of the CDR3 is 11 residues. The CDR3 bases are TGTGCCAGCAGCTACGCAGATACGCAGTATTTT. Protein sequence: CASSYADTQYF.

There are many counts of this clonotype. This CDR3 reads CASSSDWGGEQYV. The CDR3 DNA reads TGTGCCAGCAGCTCGGACTGGGGAGGCGAGCAGTACGTC. The J gene is TRBJ2-7, the V gene TRBV7-2; perhaps TRBD2 as D (6 bases). Trimming took 4 bases from V and 6 from J, leaving 13 bases between them. CDR1 SGHTA and CDR2 FQGNSA come from the germline V gene. The CDR3 is 13 residues long.

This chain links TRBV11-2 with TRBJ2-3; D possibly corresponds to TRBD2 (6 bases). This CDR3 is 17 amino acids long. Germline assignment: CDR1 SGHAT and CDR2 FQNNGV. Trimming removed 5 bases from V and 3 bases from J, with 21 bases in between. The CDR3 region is CASSRRNTGDGTDTQYF. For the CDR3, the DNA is TGTGCCAGCAGCAGAAGAAATACGGGGGACGGGACAGATACGCAGTATTTT.

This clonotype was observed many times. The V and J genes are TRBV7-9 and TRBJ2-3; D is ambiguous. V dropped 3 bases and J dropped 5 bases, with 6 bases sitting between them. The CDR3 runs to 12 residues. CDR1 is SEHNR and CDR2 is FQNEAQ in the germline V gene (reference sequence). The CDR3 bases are TGTGCCAGCAGCTTTTATGGAGATACGCAGTATTTT. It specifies CASSFYGDTQYF.

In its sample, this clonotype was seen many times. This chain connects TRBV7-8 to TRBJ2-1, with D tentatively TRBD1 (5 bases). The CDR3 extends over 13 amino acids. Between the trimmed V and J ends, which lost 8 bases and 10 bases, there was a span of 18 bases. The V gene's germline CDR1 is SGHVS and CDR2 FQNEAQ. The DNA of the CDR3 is TGTGCCAGCCGGGCAGGGCCGGTAGGGGAGCAGTTCTTC. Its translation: CASRAGPVGEQFF.

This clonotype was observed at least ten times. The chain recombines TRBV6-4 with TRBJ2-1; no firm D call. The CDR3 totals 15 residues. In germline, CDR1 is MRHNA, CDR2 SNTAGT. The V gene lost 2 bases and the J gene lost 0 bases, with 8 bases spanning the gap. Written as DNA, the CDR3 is TGTGCCAGCAGTGACGGAGATAGCTCCTACAATGAGCAGTTCTTC. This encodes CASSDGDSSYNEQFF.

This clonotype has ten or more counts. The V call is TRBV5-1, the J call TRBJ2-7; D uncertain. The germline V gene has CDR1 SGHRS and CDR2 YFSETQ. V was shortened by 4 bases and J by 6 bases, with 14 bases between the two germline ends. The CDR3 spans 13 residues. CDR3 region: CASSQSWGFEQYF. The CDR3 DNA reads TGCGCCAGCAGCCAATCATGGGGTTTCGAGCAGTACTTC.

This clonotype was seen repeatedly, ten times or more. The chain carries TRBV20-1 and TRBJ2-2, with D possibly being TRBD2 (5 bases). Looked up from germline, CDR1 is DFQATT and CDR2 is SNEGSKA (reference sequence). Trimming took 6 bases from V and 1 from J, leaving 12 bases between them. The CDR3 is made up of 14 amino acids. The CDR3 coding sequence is TGCAGTGCCCCAAAAGGACTGAACACCGGGGAGCTGTTTTTT. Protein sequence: CSAPKGLNTGELFF.

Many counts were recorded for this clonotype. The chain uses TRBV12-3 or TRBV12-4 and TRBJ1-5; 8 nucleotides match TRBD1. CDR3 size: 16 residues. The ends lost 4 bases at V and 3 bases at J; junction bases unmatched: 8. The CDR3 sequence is CASSSRGQGTNQPQHF. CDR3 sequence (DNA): TGTGCCAGCAGTTCTCGAGGACAGGGTACCAATCAGCCCCAGCATTTT.

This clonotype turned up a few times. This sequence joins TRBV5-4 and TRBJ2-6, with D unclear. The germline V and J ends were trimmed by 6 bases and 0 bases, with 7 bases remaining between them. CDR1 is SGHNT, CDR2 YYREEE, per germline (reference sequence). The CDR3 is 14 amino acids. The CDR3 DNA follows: TGTGCCAGCACCTTCTACTCTGGGGCCAACGTCCTGACTTTC. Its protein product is CASTFYSGANVLTF.

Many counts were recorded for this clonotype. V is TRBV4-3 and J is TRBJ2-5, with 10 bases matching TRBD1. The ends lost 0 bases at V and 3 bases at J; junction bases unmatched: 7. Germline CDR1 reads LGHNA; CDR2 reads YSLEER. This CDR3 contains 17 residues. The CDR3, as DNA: TGCGCCAGCAGCCAAGAGCCTCCGGGACAGGGGAAAGAGACCCAGTACTTC. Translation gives CASSQEPPGQGKETQYF.

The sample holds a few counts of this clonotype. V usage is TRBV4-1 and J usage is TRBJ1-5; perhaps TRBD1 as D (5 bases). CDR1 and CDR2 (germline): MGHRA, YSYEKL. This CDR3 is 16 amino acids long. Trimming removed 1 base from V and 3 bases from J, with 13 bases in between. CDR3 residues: CASSQVGGRVNQPQHF. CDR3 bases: TGCGCCAGCAGCCAAGTGGGAGGCAGGGTCAATCAGCCCCAGCATTTT.

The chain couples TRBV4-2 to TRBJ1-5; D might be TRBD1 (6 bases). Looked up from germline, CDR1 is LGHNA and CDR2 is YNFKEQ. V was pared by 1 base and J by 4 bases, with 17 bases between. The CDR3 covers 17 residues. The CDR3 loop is CASSQVKQGRANQPQHF. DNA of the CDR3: TGTGCCAGCAGCCAAGTAAAACAGGGCCGAGCAAATCAGCCCCAGCATTTT.

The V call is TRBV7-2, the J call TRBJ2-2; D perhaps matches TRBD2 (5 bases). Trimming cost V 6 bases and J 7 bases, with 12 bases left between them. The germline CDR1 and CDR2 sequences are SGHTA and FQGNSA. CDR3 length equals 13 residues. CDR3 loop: CASRPRVFGELFF. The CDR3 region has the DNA TGTGCCAGCAGGCCGAGGGTTTTCGGGGAGCTGTTTTTT.

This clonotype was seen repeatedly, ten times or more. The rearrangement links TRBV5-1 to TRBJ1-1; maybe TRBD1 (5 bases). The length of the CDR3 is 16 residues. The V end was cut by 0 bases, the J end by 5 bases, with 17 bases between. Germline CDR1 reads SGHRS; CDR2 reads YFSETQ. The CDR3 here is CASSLVQGARGTEAFF. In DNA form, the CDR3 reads TGCGCCAGCAGCTTGGTCCAGGGTGCCCGGGGTACTGAAGCTTTCTTT.

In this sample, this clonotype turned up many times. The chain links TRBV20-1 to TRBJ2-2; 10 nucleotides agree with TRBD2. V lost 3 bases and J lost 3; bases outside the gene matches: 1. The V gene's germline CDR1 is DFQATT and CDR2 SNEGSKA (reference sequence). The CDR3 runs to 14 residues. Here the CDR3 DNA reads TGCAGTGCTAGCACTAGCGGGGACACCGGGGAGCTGTTTTTT. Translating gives CSASTSGDTGELFF.

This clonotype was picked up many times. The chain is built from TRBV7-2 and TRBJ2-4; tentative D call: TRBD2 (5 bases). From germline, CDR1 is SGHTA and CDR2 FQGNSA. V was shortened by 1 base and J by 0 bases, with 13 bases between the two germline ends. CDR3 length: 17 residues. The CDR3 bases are TGTGCCAGCAGCTTAGGATCGAGCGGTCTAGCCAAAAACATTCAGTACTTC. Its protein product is CASSLGSSGLAKNIQYF.

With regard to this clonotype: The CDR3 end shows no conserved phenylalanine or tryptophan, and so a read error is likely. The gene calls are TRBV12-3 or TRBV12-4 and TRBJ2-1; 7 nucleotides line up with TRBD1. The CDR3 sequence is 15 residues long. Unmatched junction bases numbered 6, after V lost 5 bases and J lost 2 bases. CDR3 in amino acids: CASSPTGSPYNEQFL. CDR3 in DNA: TGTGCCAGCAGTCCGACAGGGTCCCCCTACAATGAGCAGTTCCTC.

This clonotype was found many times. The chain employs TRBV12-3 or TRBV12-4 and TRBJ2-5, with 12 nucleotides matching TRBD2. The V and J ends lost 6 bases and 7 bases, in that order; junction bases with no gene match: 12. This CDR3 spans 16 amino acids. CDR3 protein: CASSRTSGAPGGTQYF. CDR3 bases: TGTGCCAGCAGCAGGACTAGCGGGGCCCCTGGGGGGACCCAGTACTTC.